These 7 T cell receptor beta chains were sequenced from one sample in a study of T cell responses to AZD1222 COVID-19 vaccine (dated by TCRdb to the early 2020s). The library was obtained by the immunoSEQ multiplex PCR assay. The clones in this table, taken by TCRdb from immuneACCESS, are in-frame only. Not every clone is retained; where verified, under half of the shortfall comes from an unresolved V gene, and the cause of the rest is unknown. This sample gives about 75,000 clones in total; about 91% of them show up just once. Approximately 11% of the sample is taken by the ten largest. The time point label, as the study defines it: about 28 days (+/-7) after the second vaccine dose. In the paper's terms, the treatment or condition label means: meningococcal conjugate vaccine given as trial control. This sample comprised peripheral blood, obtained 28 days after the second dose of the MenACWY control vaccine. These receptors were taken from an adult who received the MenACWY meningococcal vaccine as a control.

The chain uses TRBV27 and TRBJ1-1; 8 bases fit TRBD1. This CDR3 comprises 13 residues. Germline-derived CDR1 and CDR2 are MNHEY and SMNVEV (reference sequence). The trim removed 3 bases at V and 4 bases at J, leaving 1 base unmatched. DNA for the CDR3: TGTGCCAGCAGTTTGACAGGGGCCACTGAAGCTTTCTTT. Translation: CASSLTGATEAFF.

This clone showed up just a few times. The V gene is TRBV2, the J gene TRBJ1-5; possibly TRBD1 for D (5 bases). Trimming took 2 bases from V and 9 from J, leaving 17 bases between them. In germline, CDR1 is SNHLY, CDR2 FYNNEI. This CDR3 comprises 15 residues. CDR3 nucleotides: TGTGCCAGCAGTGAAAGGACAACCAACCGAGGGCCCCAGCATTTT. Translation: CASSERTTNRGPQHF.

This clone was found once. The rearrangement links TRBV10-3 to TRBJ2-3; TRBD2 might be the D (6 bases). From germline, CDR1 is ENHRY and CDR2 SYGVKD. The CDR3 runs to 13 residues. V dropped 7 bases and J dropped 2 bases, with 10 bases sitting between them. The CDR3 DNA follows: TGTGCCATCACCGGGACTGCCACAGATACGCAGTATTTT. Protein: CAITGTATDTQYF.

The gene calls are TRBV5-5 and TRBJ1-1; weak D call: TRBD1 (6 bases). CDR3 size: 14 residues. V lost 6 bases and J lost 3, with 15 bases in between. Per germline, CDR1 SGHKS and CDR2 YYEKEE (reference sequence). Here the CDR3 reads CASNPTRGDTEAFF. As DNA, the CDR3 is TGTGCCAGCAACCCCACCAGGGGAGACACTGAAGCTTTCTTT.

This sequence joins TRBV19 and TRBJ1-1; D perhaps matches TRBD1 (6 bases). V lost 6 bases to trimming and J lost 5 bases, with 10 bases between them. The CDR3 sequence is 12 residues long. CDR1 is LNHDA and CDR2 is SQIVND in the germline V gene (reference sequence). The CDR3 nucleotides read TGTGCCAGTAGACACAGGGTAACTGAAGCTTTCTTT. Protein: CASRHRVTEAFF.

The chain links TRBV6-5 to TRBJ2-2; D possibly uses TRBD1 or TRBD2 (6 bases each). Trimming stripped 7 bases from V and 3 bases from J, with 15 bases between. This CDR3 has 15 amino acids. Germline values: CDR1 MNHEY, CDR2 SVGAGI. The DNA of the CDR3 is TGTGCCAGCAAGGGGGGTATAGGAGACACCGGGGAGCTGTTTTTT. Amino acids: CASKGGIGDTGELFF.

The chain couples TRBV7-2 to TRBJ1-2; D unresolved. Germline CDR1 reads SGHTA; CDR2 reads FQGNSA. This CDR3 has 15 amino acids. V gave up 0 bases and J gave up 4 bases, with 12 bases separating them. The CDR3 nucleotides read TGTGCCAGCAGCTTAGCCGTCAGCGAGTTCTATGGCTACACCTTC. Protein sequence: CASSLAVSEFYGYTF. Full variable domain (outside the CDR3, taken from reference TRBV7-2 and TRBJ1-2): GAGVSQSPSNKVTEKGKDVELRCDPISGHTALYWYRQSLGQGLEFLIYFQGNSAPDKSGLPSDRFSAERTGGSVSTLTIQRTQQEDSAVYLCASSLAVSEFYGYTFGSGTRLTVV.